The next 5 T cell receptor beta chains were all read from a single sample in a study of T-cell memory formation after mild COVID-19. TCRdb recomputed calls from the 5' RACE reads with MiXCR, one row per CDR3 protein. The table lists about 430,000 distinct CDR3 sequences, roughly 17% of them singletons. Source material: PBMCs or a T cell subset sorted from them (not recorded which). The receptors here all came from a man aged 18 to 29 who had mild COVID-19 (a few samples of this study predate the infection). Cell type and time point are not known.

This clonotype was seen a handful of times. V and J are TRBV5-1 and TRBJ1-1, with 10 bases aligning to TRBD1. CDR1 is SGHRS and CDR2 is YFSETQ in the germline V gene. CDR3 length equals 16 residues. V lost 3 bases, J lost 7 bases, and 12 bases stayed unmatched. The CDR3 is CASSSWTGGPVGEAFF. DNA of the CDR3: TGCGCCAGCAGCTCGTGGACAGGGGGGCCCGTCGGTGAAGCTTTCTTT.

This clonotype has only a few counts. The chain uses TRBV3-1 and TRBJ2-5, with D uncertain. CDR3 length: 14 amino acids. Per the germline V gene, CDR1 is LGHDT and CDR2 is YNNKEL (reference sequence). Trimming took 0 bases from V and 5 from J, leaving 10 bases between them. CDR3 in DNA: TGTGCCAGCAGCCAAGAAGTTTCCGTGGAGACCCAGTACTTC. It yields the protein CASSQEVSVETQYF.

V gene TRBV2 combines with J gene TRBJ2-6; TRBD1 is a possible D gene (5 bases). The CDR3 contains 15 residues. Trimming left V 7 bases short and J 0 bases short, with 10 bases between. The germline V gene has CDR1 SNHLY and CDR2 FYNNEI. In nucleotides, the CDR3 is TGTGCCAGCACCAGGGTCCCCTCTGGGGCCAACGTCCTGACTTTC. Residues: CASTRVPSGANVLTF.

The chain couples TRBV7-2 to TRBJ2-5; D possibly corresponds to TRBD2 (7 bases). Germline CDR1 reads SGHTA; CDR2 reads FQGNSA. The CDR3 spans 18 residues. Trimming shortened V by 5 bases and J by 1 base, and 23 bases separated the two germline ends. The CDR3 region has the DNA TGTGCCAGCAGCCCGCGGGGGACAAGACTCACCTCCCAAGAGACCCAGTACTTC. Protein: CASSPRGTRLTSQETQYF.

On this clonotype: A junction boundary mismatches the germline segment, possibly from a read error. The chain joins TRBV12-3 or TRBV12-4 to TRBJ1-5, with TRBD1 matching over 7 bases. There are 14 residues in the CDR3. This CDR3 is CASSPDRRNQPQHF. CDR3 DNA: TGTGCCAGCAGCCCGGACAGGCGCAATCAGCCACAGCATTTT.